Below are 10 T cell receptor beta chains sequenced from a single sample in a study of regulatory T cells in long-lasting Graves disease. Both iRepertoire HTBI primers and Arm-PCR of CDR3 regions were used to build the TCR beta libraries. Using its own MiXCR run on the multiplex PCR reads, TCRdb lists one record per CDR3 protein. The sample lists about 290,000 distinct CDR3 sequences; 20% to 25% were seen once. As to time point: persistent/refractory GD, antithyroid drugs over 5 years with positive TRAb. Researchers made the TCR library from RNA that was extracted from PBMCs. Sequenced material: peripheral blood mononuclear cells (PBMCs), taken when the disease was refractory, from a patient treated with antithyroid drugs. These receptors were collected from a female donor with Graves disease.

The chain combines TRBV28 with TRBJ2-1; 12 bases are a match to TRBD2. Germline CDR1 is MDHEN and CDR2 is SYDVKM. This CDR3 spans 15 amino acids. The V and J ends lost 7 bases and 8 bases, in that order; junction bases with no gene match: 9. Here the CDR3 DNA reads TGTGCCAGCAAGTGGACTAGCGGGGCCTGGGATGAGCAGTTCTTC. Translated: CASKWTSGAWDEQFF. Full variable domain (missing parts from reference TRBV28 and TRBJ2-1): DVKVTQSSRYLVKRTGEKVFLECVQDMDHENMFWYRQDPGLGLRLIYFSYDVKMKEKGDIPEGYSVSREKKERFSLILESASTNQTSMYLCASKWTSGAWDEQFFGPGTRLTVL.

The sample holds many counts of this clonotype. The chain's CDR3 is CASSAFLTGADQPQHF. CDR3 DNA: TGTGCCAGCAGTGCTTTTTTGACAGGGGCTGATCAGCCCCAGCATTTT. This chain uses TRBV28 with TRBJ1-5; 8 bases match TRBD1. V shed 5 bases and J 5 bases; nucleotides not matched to a gene: 11. CDR1 and CDR2 (germline): MDHEN, SYDVKM. There are 16 residues in the CDR3.

The chain carries TRBV28 and TRBJ2-2; no definite D call. Germline assignment: CDR1 MDHEN and CDR2 SYDVKM. This CDR3 is 11 amino acids long. Trimming pared 6 bases from V and 9 bases from J, leaving 8 bases between. CDR3 loop: CASRKSWELFF. The CDR3 bases are TGTGCCAGCAGGAAATCATGGGAGCTGTTTTTT.

This clonotype was picked up a small number of times. The chain combines TRBV6-1 with TRBJ1-1; no reliable D call. Trimming took 2 bases from V and 1 from J, leaving 14 bases between them. This CDR3 is 16 amino acids long. The germline CDR1 and CDR2 sequences are MNHNS and SASEGT. CDR3 sequence: CASSESPFKGNTEAFF. The CDR3 DNA follows: TGTGCCAGCAGTGAATCTCCATTTAAGGGGAACACTGAAGCTTTCTTT.

Many counts were recorded for this clonotype. The chain is built from TRBV6-1 and TRBJ1-3; D gene unclear. This CDR3 has 14 residues. The V and J ends lost 6 bases and 3 bases respectively, with 12 bases between them. Per germline, CDR1 MNHNS and CDR2 SASEGT. For the CDR3, the DNA is TGTGCCAGCAGCCCTAGGACGGGTGGAAACACCATATATTTT. Translation gives CASSPRTGGNTIYF.

There are a few counts of this clonotype. This chain joins TRBV7-9 and TRBJ1-2; TRBD1 aligns across 9 bases. This CDR3 is built from 14 residues. Germline values: CDR1 SEHNR, CDR2 FQNEAQ (reference sequence). With 4 bases clipped from V and 8 bases from J, the junction kept 8 bases outside the gene matches. The CDR3 spells CASSSAQGAGGYTF. As DNA, the CDR3 is TGTGCCAGCAGCTCGGCACAGGGGGCTGGGGGCTACACCTTC. Full variable domain (missing parts from reference TRBV7-9 and TRBJ1-2): DTGVSQNPRHKITKRGQNVTFRCDPISEHNRLYWYRQTLGQGPEFLTYFQNEAQLEKSRLLSDRFSAERPKGSFSTLEIQRTEQGDSAMYLCASSSAQGAGGYTFGSGTRLTVV.

The chain couples TRBV5-1 to TRBJ2-7; D possibly uses TRBD1 or TRBD2 (5 bases each). Trimming removed 0 bases from V and 8 bases from J, with 9 bases in between. Germline V gene sequence: CDR1 SGHRS, CDR2 YFSETQ. CDR3 size: 12 residues. The CDR3 DNA sequence: TGCGCCAGCAGCTTGGTAGGGGAGAAGCAGTACTTC. As protein: CASSLVGEKQYF.

This chain links TRBV20-1 with TRBJ2-5; 9 bases map to TRBD1. The DNA end lines up better with TRBJ2-7; the J call may be wrong. Germline V gives CDR1 DFQATT, CDR2 SNEGSKA (reference sequence). The CDR3 contains 15 residues. The CDR3 DNA sequence: TGCAGTGCTAGAGGTCCGGGACAGGGTGTCTACGAGCAGTACTTC. It encodes CSARGPGQGVYEQYF.

The chain recombines TRBV7-2 with TRBJ2-5; the D call may be TRBD1 or TRBD2 (5 bases each). V lost 8 bases to trimming and J lost 4 bases, with 20 bases between them. The CDR3 length is 15 residues. The V gene's germline CDR1 is SGHTA and CDR2 FQGNSA. The CDR3 here is CASGGTGSVGETQYF. Written as DNA, the CDR3 is TGTGCCAGCGGGGGTACGGGGTCGGTGGGAGAGACCCAGTACTTC.

This clonotype was counted many times. This chain uses TRBV2 with TRBJ2-2; 9 bases fit TRBD1. V trimming: 6 bases; J trimming: 7 bases; junction bases outside the gene matches: 9. Per the germline V gene, CDR1 is SNHLY and CDR2 is FYNNEI. The CDR3 contains 15 residues. This CDR3 reads CASRSGTGWRGELFF. CDR3 coding DNA: TGTGCCAGCAGATCCGGGACAGGGTGGCGCGGGGAGCTGTTTTTT.